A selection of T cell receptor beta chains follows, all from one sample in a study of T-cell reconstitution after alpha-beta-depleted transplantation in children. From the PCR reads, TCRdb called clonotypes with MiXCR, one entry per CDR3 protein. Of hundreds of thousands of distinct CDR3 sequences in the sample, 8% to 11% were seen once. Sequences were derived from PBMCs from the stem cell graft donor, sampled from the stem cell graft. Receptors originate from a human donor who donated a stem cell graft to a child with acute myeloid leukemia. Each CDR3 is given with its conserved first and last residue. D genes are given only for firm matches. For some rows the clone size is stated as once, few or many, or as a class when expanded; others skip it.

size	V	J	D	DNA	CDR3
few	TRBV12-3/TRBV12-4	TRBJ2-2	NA	TGTGCCAGCAGTTTAAGACGGGGAAACACCGGGGAGCTGTTTTTT	CASSLRRGNTGELFF
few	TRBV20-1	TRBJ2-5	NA	TGCAGTGCTAGTTCCCAAGAGACCCAGTACTTC	CSASSQETQYF
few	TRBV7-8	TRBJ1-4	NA	TGTGCCAGCAGCTTAGCGGTTTCCCGGGGGTGGGATGAAAAACTGTTTTTT	CASSLAVSRGWDEKLFF
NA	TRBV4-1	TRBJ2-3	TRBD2	TGCGCCAGCAGCCAAGCCCCGCGGGGGTCGGGGATCCTTGCACGCACAGATACGCAGTATTTT	CASSQAPRGSGILARTDTQYF
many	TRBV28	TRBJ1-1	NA	TGTGCCAGCAGCCCCGCCGGGGGACGGACGAACACTGAAGCTTTCTTT	CASSPAGGRTNTEAFF
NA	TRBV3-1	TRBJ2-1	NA	TGTGCCAGCAGCCATGGGAGCAATGAGCAGTTCTTC	CASSHGSNEQFF
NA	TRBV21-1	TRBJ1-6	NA	TGTGCCAGCAGCATCCAGGCTGAGGGGAATTCACCCCTCCACTTT	CASSIQAEGNSPLHF
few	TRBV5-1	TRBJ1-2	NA	TGCGCCAGCAGCGGTGGAGTTAACTATGGCTACACCTTC	CASSGGVNYGYTF
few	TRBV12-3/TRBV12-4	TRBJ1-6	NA	TGTGCCAGCAGTTTAGATCCGGGGGGGAATTCACCCCTCCACTTT	CASSLDPGGNSPLHF
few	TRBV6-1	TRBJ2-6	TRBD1	TGTGCCAGCAGGCTACAGGGGACTGGGGCCAACGTCCTGACTTTC	CASRLQGTGANVLTF
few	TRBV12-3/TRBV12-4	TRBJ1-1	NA	TGTGCCAGCACAGCACGCCCGGGCGGGAACACTGAAGCTTTCTTT	CASTARPGGNTEAFF
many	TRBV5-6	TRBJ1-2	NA	TGTGCCAGCAGCTTGGAGCAGCGCAGCTATGGCTACACCTTC	CASSLEQRSYGYTF
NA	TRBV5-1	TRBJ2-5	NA	TGCGCCAGCAGCTTGGGAAGAAGCAGCGGAGAGTACCAAGAGACCCAGTACTTC	CASSLGRSSGEYQETQYF
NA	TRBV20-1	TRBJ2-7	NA	TGCAGTGCTTCCGGGAAAAGCGGGTCCTCCTACGAGCAGTACTTC	CSASGKSGSSYEQYF
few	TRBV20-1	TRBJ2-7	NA	TGCAGCGCGCGGCGGCCGAATACCTACGAGCAGTACTTC	CSARRPNTYEQYF
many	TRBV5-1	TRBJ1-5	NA	TGCGCCAGCAGCCCGGACAGCTACAATCAGCCCCAGCATTTT	CASSPDSYNQPQHF
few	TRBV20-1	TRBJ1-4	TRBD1	TGCAGTGCTAGGGACAGGGTTTTTTTCGAAAAACTGTTTTTT	CSARDRVFFEKLFF
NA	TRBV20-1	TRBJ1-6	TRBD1	TGCAGTGCTAGCCCCAGGGACAGTGTTTGGAATTCACCCCTCCACTTT	CSASPRDSVWNSPLHF
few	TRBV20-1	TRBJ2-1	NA	TGCAGTGCTAGATTGGCAAGCGCCTCCTACAATGAGCAGTTCTTC	CSARLASASYNEQFF
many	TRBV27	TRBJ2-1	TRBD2	TGTGCCAGCAGAGGCGGGGGTAGCTCCTACAATGAGCAGTTCTTC	CASRGGGSSYNEQFF
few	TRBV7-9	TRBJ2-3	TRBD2	TGTGCCAGCAGCTTCTCTAGCGGGAGTTCAGATACGCAGTATTTT	CASSFSSGSSDTQYF
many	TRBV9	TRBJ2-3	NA	TGTGCCAGCAGCCTTAGCGGGACAGAAACAGATACGCAGTATTTT	CASSLSGTETDTQYF
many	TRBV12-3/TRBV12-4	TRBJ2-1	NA	TGTGCCAGCAGCCCGAGGGGGGCGGCCTACAATGAGCAGTTCTTC	CASSPRGAAYNEQFF
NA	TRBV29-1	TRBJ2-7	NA	TGCAGCGTTGAGCCTACGACCTTCTACGAGCAGTACTTC	CSVEPTTFYEQYF
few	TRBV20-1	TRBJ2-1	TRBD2	TGCAGTGCTAGGGGGTTTGGCGGGAGTGGAGAGCAGTTCTTC	CSARGFGGSGEQFF
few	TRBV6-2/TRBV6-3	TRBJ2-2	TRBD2	TGTGCCAGCAGTTACTCTCCACTAGCGGGATACCCCGGGGAGCTGTTTTTT	CASSYSPLAGYPGELFF
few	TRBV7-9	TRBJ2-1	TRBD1	TGTGCCAGCGAACAGGGGGAGTTTTTAGACAATGAGCAGTTCTTC	CASEQGEFLDNEQFF
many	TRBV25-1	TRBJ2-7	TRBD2	TGTGCCAGCAGTGGTAAAGCGGGACGGTCTCTCGAGCAGTACTTC	CASSGKAGRSLEQYF
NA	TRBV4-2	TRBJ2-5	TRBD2	TGTGCCAGCAGCCAGCGGACTAGCGGGAGTGGGTTAGGGGAGACCCAGTACTTC	CASSQRTSGSGLGETQYF
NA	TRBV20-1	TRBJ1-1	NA	TGCAGTGCTACCCCTCCGGATGCGAGTGAAGCTTTCTTT	CSATPPDASEAFF
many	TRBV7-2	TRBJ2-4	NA	TGTGCCAGCAGCTTAGGGGTCCTAGCCAAAAACATTCAGTACTTC	CASSLGVLAKNIQYF
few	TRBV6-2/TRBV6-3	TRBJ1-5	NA	TGTGCCAGCAGTTACGCCCAGGGGACTCGAATTAGCAATCAGCCCCAGCATTTT	CASSYAQGTRISNQPQHF
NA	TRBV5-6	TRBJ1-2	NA	TGTGCCAGCACACTCAACTATCGCTACACCTTC	CASTLNYRYTF
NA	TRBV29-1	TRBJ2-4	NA	TGCAGCGTTGGACAGAAAAACATTCAGTACTTC	CSVGQKNIQYF
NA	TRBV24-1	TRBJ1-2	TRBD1	TGTGCCACCAGTCCCGGGACAGGGGGCGGCTATGGCTACACCTTC	CATSPGTGGGYGYTF
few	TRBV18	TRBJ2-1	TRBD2	TGTGCCAGCTCACTCGGACTAGCGGTCCTCAATGAGCAGTTCTTC	CASSLGLAVLNEQFF
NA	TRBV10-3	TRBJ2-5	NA	TGTGCCATCAGTGAGGGCAGGCTAACCGGGGAGACCCAGTACTTC	CAISEGRLTGETQYF
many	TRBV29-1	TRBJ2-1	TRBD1	TGCAGCCTCGGACAGGGGAATGAGCAGTTCTTC	CSLGQGNEQFF
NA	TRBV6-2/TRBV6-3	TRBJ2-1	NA	TGTGCCAGCAGTTACCGCCCTCCGGGAACCCTTCCCTACAATGAGCAGTTCTTC	CASSYRPPGTLPYNEQFF
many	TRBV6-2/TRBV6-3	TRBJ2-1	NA	TGTGCCAGCAGTTACGCTAGGGAGCAGTTCTTC	CASSYAREQFF
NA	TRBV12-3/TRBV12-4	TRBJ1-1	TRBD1	TGTGCCAGCAGTTCTCGGACAGGCAAGAACACTGAAGCTTTCTTT	CASSSRTGKNTEAFF
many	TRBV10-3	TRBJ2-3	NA	TGTGCCATCGCCCCGGGCGACACAGATACGCAGTATTTT	CAIAPGDTDTQYF
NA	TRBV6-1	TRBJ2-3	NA	TGTGCCAGTGCTTCGGGAGAGCTCACAGATACGCAGTATTTT	CASASGELTDTQYF
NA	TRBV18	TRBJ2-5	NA	TGTGCCAGCTCACCTCCAGGGGCCTACCAAGAGACCCAGTACTTC	CASSPPGAYQETQYF
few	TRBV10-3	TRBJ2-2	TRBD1	TGTGCCATCGGTACAGGGGCCGGGGAGCTGTTTTTT	CAIGTGAGELFF
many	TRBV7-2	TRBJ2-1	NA	TGTGCCAGCAGCGGTCTAGCTAGTGTCTACAATGAGCAGTTCTTC	CASSGLASVYNEQFF
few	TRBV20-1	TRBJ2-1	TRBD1	TGCAGTGCTGGACCAAACTGGGGACAGATTTCCTACAATGAGCAGTTCTTC	CSAGPNWGQISYNEQFF
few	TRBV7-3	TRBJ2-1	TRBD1	TGTGCCAGCAGCTTAAGAGGGGGACAGAGCTCCTACAATGAGCAGTTCTTC	CASSLRGGQSSYNEQFF